This T cell receptor beta chain was identified during a study of blood T cell repertoires in COVID-19. Study summary: PBMCs, B-cell-depleted T cells, or T cells were the source of the cDNA or gDNA that made up the material.

Methods used by the authors: The authors estimated nucleated cell counts from reference gene primer amplification. Generated by immunoSEQ multiplex PCR, the TCRdb table keeps only in-frame clones and is missing some. V and J calls plus clone size are reproduced from that table; the DNA served to infer D and trimming. The sample holds about 80,000 clones, 65% to 85% seen once. This clone was recorded only once. One end of the junction does not line up with germline, which may come from a read error. Germline lookup yields CDR1 SSHAT and CDR2 FNYEAQ (reference sequence). CDR3 length: 15 residues. This receptor was taken from a man aged 55-75 years with active or convalescent COVID-19. The J gene is TRBJ2-5, the V gene TRBV7-7; 11 nucleotides agree with TRBD1. Sequencing input: peripheral blood. The CDR3 DNA is TGTGCTAGCAGCCCTGGACAGGGGGCGTGGGAGACCCAGTACTTC. Translation gives CASSPGQGAWETQYF.